The 5 T cell receptor beta chains in this list originate from one sample, sequenced in a study of vaccination and CD4 T cells after COVID-19. Their antigen targets remain unknown. Treatment in this sample: roughly 11-day PBMC culture with coronavirus spike peptide pools or control peptides (ViraFEST assay). The Oncomine TCR Beta short-read assay sequenced DNA from cultured CD4+ T cells. TCRdb used MiXCR to reprocess the PCR reads, holding one entry per CDR3 protein. Of around 10,000 distinct CDR3 sequences listed, roughly 60% were seen once; the top ten hold roughly 33%. Sample: CD4+ T cells from blood, cultured in vitro. The receptors originated from a human donor who had recovered from COVID-19.

V and J are TRBV9 and TRBJ1-1, with D perhaps matching TRBD1 (6 bases). The germline CDR1 and CDR2 sequences are SGDLS and YYNGEE. V was cut by 4 bases and J by 1 base, with 11 bases left in between. There are 14 residues in the CDR3. The CDR3 sequence is CASSTQTGNTEAFF. CDR3 coding DNA: TGTGCCAGCAGCACCCAGACAGGGAACACTGAAGCTTTCTTT.

V is TRBV21-1 and J is TRBJ1-2; TRBD1, as called in the table, went unchecked against the DNA. TRBV21-1 constitutes a pseudogene. This CDR3 has 16 residues. The CDR3 region has the DNA TGTGCCAGCACCCAAAGGAAGGCCAGGGGGAACTATGGCTACACCTTC. Its translation is CASTQRKARGNYGYTF.

V gene TRBV6-1 combines with J gene TRBJ1-5; D is unclear. V was cut by 6 bases and J by 3 bases, with 6 bases left in between. Germline loops: CDR1 MNHNS, CDR2 SASEGT. The CDR3 contains 12 residues. DNA of the CDR3: TGTGCCAGCAGAACCTTCAATCAGCCCCAGCATTTT. Protein sequence: CASRTFNQPQHF.

This clonotype has only a few counts. V is TRBV6-1 and J is TRBJ2-7; a weak D match, TRBD1 (6 bases). CDR1 and CDR2 (germline): MNHNS, SASEGT. CDR3 size: 13 residues. V lost 6 bases, J lost 1 base, and 10 bases lay in between. The CDR3 nucleotides read TGTGCCAGCAGCCCCCAGGGGTCCTACGAGCAGTACTTC. Protein product: CASSPQGSYEQYF.

The rearrangement links TRBV2 to TRBJ2-2; 8 nucleotides align to TRBD1. The CDR3 runs to 15 residues. CDR1 and CDR2 (germline): SNHLY, FYNNEI. The J segment lost 1 base and the V segment lost 6 bases, leaving 4 bases of the junction unmatched. Here the CDR3 reads CASRGTGWNTGELFF. The CDR3 nucleotides are TGTGCCAGCAGGGGGACAGGATGGAACACCGGGGAGCTGTTTTTT.